This T cell receptor (beta chain) stems from a study of CD8 T cells in Susac syndrome. The sequenced target, TCR beta, came from blood CD8+ and CD4+ T cells. Trimming took 3 bases from V and 3 from J, leaving 16 bases between them. The CDR3 loop spans 15 amino acids. Germline CDR1 and CDR2: DFQATT and SNEGSKA (reference sequence). RNA totalling about 0.45 to 1 ug underwent reverse transcription with random hexamers. immunoSEQ multiplex PCR amplified TCR beta CDR3 across 54 Vbeta, 13 Jbeta. Each CDR3 protein gets one entry after TCRdb re-called the immunoSEQ multiplex PCR reads with MiXCR. The sample lists approximately 200,000 distinct CDR3 sequences, nearly 97% occurring once.

This TCR was sampled from a human donor with multiple sclerosis. Sample: CD4+ T cells from PBMCs. The chain combines TRBV20-1 with TRBJ2-3, with D possibly matching TRBD1 (5 bases). CDR3 loop: CSASGAPGLTDTQYF. CDR3 in DNA: TGCAGTGCTAGTGGGGCGCCCGGCTTAACAGATACGCAGTATTTT.